This TCR beta chain was sequenced in a study of glioma-infiltrating T cells after dendritic cell vaccination. Turning to the study itself: Patients received three intradermal dendritic cell vaccine injections at biweekly intervals.

Time point reported: after dendritic cell vaccination, including at tumor progression/relapse. Primers: 60 V beta forward and 13 J beta reverse. Libraries were prepared by immunoSEQ multiplex PCR; TCRdb keeps only in-frame clonotypes and omits some of them. Here the sample spans about 65,000 clones, roughly nine tenths being singletons. The ends were cut back, 2 bases at V and 9 bases at J, with 4 bases in the middle. The germline gives CDR1 SGHDN, CDR2 FVKESK. This CDR3 spans 11 amino acids. The sequence came from a human donor with glioblastoma. The gene calls are TRBV14 and TRBJ2-2; no clear D. Sequences were derived from blood, sampled after dendritic cell vaccination. DNA for the CDR3: TGTGCCAGCAGCCAATACAGGGAGCTGTTTTTT. Translating gives CASSQYRELFF.